The rows below give T cell receptor beta chains drawn from one sample of a study of cytomegalovirus exposure and HLA in healthy donors. Sequenced by immunoSEQ multiplex PCR; TCRdb stores in-frame clones only, minus some. The table records about 150,000 clones, 65% to 75% of them present only once. Sequenced input: PBMCs. The receptors were sampled from a man aged 30 to 45 in good health and CMV-seronegative. Both conserved end residues are part of each CDR3. The D gene is left open where the match is weak. Expanded clones are given a class, and other clones once, few, many or no size at all.

v_gene,d_gene,j_gene,abundance,CDR3aa,CDR3nt
TRBV19,-,TRBJ2-2,once,CASSPLLGELFF,TGTGCCAGTAGTCCACTTCTGGGGGAGCTGTTTTTT
TRBV7-9,TRBD1,TRBJ1-4,-,CASSLIGTGNEKLFF,TGTGCCAGCAGCTTAATCGGGACAGGGAATGAAAAACTGTTTTTT
TRBV5-1,TRBD1,TRBJ2-7,-,CASSLTGTGTYEQYF,TGCGCCAGCAGCTTGACCGGGACAGGAACCTACGAGCAGTACTTC
TRBV12-5,-,TRBJ1-2,-,CASGLRDISNYGYTF,TGTGCTAGTGGTTTGAGGGACATATCAAACTATGGCTACACCTTC
TRBV5-1,-,TRBJ2-5,once,CASSLGGGDETQYF,TGCGCCAGCAGCTTGGGCGGGGGCGACGAGACCCAGTACTTC
TRBV7-2,TRBD1,TRBJ2-5,-,CASSLPLDRAGETQYF,TGTGCCAGCAGCTTACCCTTGGACAGGGCGGGGGAGACCCAGTACTTC
TRBV2,TRBD1,TRBJ2-3,-,CASLPRDRGTDTQYF,TGTGCCAGCCTCCCCCGGGACAGGGGAACAGATACGCAGTATTTT
TRBV15,TRBD1,TRBJ1-5,-,CATSPGQGAVQPQHF,TGTGCCACCAGCCCGGGACAGGGGGCGGTTCAGCCCCAGCATTTT
TRBV7-9,TRBD2,TRBJ2-7,-,CASTTGGREQYF,TGTGCCAGCACCACCGGGGGGAGGGAGCAGTACTTC
TRBV28,TRBD1,TRBJ1-5,-,CASSLRGQVKDQPQHF,TGTGCCAGCAGTTTAAGGGGACAGGTTAAGGATCAGCCCCAGCATTTT